A selection of T cell receptor beta chains follows, all from one sample in a study of PD-1 blockade in classical Hodgkin lymphoma. Assay used: immunoSEQ multiplex PCR; TCRdb lists only in-frame clones, some missing. The table has 25,000 to 35,000 clones, 70% seen once. Sample: peripheral blood mononuclear cells (PBMCs), taken before the second cycle of nivolumab. Source of these receptors: a human donor with classical Hodgkin lymphoma. Each CDR3 is given with its conserved first and last residue. The D gene is left open where the match is weak. The size entry is marked missing in some rows and otherwise reads once, few, many or a size class.

D gene: TRBD1
clone size: NA
J gene: TRBJ2-2
V gene: TRBV27
CDR3 DNA: TGTGCCAGCAGTTTAAGGGGGCGTGTCACCGGGGAGCTGTTTTTT
CDR3 protein: CASSLRGRVTGELFF

D gene: NA
clone size: few
J gene: TRBJ1-1
V gene: TRBV11-2
CDR3 DNA: TGTGCCAGCCGGAGTACACAGGAAGCTTTCTTT
CDR3 protein: CASRSTQEAFF

D gene: NA
clone size: NA
J gene: TRBJ1-4
V gene: TRBV20-1
CDR3 DNA: TGCAGTGCTTTTTCACAGGAAAAACTGTTTTTT
CDR3 protein: CSAFSQEKLFF

D gene: NA
clone size: NA
J gene: TRBJ1-2
V gene: TRBV6-1
CDR3 DNA: TGTGCCAGCAGTGAAGCCCAGACGTTTTATGGCTACACCTTC
CDR3 protein: CASSEAQTFYGYTF

D gene: TRBD2
clone size: NA
J gene: TRBJ2-2
V gene: TRBV19
CDR3 DNA: TGTGCCAGTAGTTTCCTAGCGGGAGGGTTAACCGGGGAGCTGTTTTTT
CDR3 protein: CASSFLAGGLTGELFF

D gene: TRBD1
clone size: few
J gene: TRBJ1-3
V gene: TRBV19
CDR3 DNA: TGTGCCAGTAGTACCAACCGGGACAGGGGGCATAGTACCTCTGGAAACACCATATATTTT
CDR3 protein: CASSTNRDRGHSTSGNTIYF

D gene: TRBD1
clone size: NA
J gene: TRBJ2-5
V gene: TRBV6-1
CDR3 DNA: TGTGCCAGTAGACAGGGGGCGGGCGAGACCCAGTACTTC
CDR3 protein: CASRQGAGETQYF

D gene: NA
clone size: NA
J gene: TRBJ1-3
V gene: TRBV7-2
CDR3 DNA: TGTGCCAGCAGCTTACAAATGCGGACGTACTCTGGAAACACCATATATTTT
CDR3 protein: CASSLQMRTYSGNTIYF

D gene: TRBD1
clone size: few
J gene: TRBJ1-1
V gene: TRBV29-1
CDR3 DNA: TGCAGCGCCACGCAGGGGGCAAGCAACACTGAAGCTTTCTTT
CDR3 protein: CSATQGASNTEAFF

D gene: TRBD2
clone size: few
J gene: TRBJ2-2
V gene: TRBV7-6
CDR3 DNA: TGTGCCAGCAGCTTAGAACTAGCGGGCGCGAACACCGGGGAGCTGTTTTTT
CDR3 protein: CASSLELAGANTGELFF

D gene: TRBD2
clone size: NA
J gene: TRBJ2-1
V gene: TRBV15
CDR3 DNA: TGTGCCACCAGCAGAGAGGGACTAGCGGACTCCTACAATGAGCAGTTCTTC
CDR3 protein: CATSREGLADSYNEQFF

D gene: TRBD1
clone size: NA
J gene: TRBJ1-3
V gene: TRBV30
CDR3 DNA: TGTGCCTGGAGTGGACAGGGGAAGGTCTCTGGAAACACCATATATTTT
CDR3 protein: CAWSGQGKVSGNTIYF